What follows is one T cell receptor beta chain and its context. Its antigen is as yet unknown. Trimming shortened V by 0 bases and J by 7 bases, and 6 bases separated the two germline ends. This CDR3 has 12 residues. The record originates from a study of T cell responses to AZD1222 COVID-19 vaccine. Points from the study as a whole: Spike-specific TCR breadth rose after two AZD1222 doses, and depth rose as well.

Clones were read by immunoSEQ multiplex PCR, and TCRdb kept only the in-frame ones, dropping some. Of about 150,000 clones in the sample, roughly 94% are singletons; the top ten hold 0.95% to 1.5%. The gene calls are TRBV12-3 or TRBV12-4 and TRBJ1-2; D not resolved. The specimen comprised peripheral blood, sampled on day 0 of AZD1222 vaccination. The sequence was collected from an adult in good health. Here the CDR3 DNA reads TGTGCCAGCAGTTTAGCCGGGAGTGGCTACACCTTC. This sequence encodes CASSLAGSGYTF.